Below, 18 T cell receptor beta chains from the same sample are listed, as sequenced in a study of human T cells and chemical hapten exposure. A single record per CDR3 protein comes from TCRdb applying MiXCR to the RACE reads. Of 300,000 to 450,000 distinct CDR3 sequences in the sample, about 5% are singletons; the top ten hold about 8.2%. Described time point: pre-sensitization, week 0. As for treatment: therapeutic diphenylcyclopropenone sensitization with weekly scalp DPC. The sequencing here drew on whole blood, taken in connection with sensitization to the hapten diphenylcyclopropenone (DPC). The receptor source for this set is a woman younger than 30 with alopecia areata. Some clones in this sample may be carry-over from other donors' samples.

The sample holds many counts of this clonotype. The V call is TRBV4-2, the J call TRBJ1-2; D remains unclear. The CDR3 totals 15 residues. Germline CDR1 reads LGHNA; CDR2 reads YNFKEQ. Trimming shortened V by 3 bases and J by 7 bases, and 18 bases separated the two germline ends. The CDR3 sequence: CASSHQFDGFGGYTF. CDR3 DNA: TGTGCCAGCAGCCACCAGTTCGACGGTTTCGGTGGCTACACCTTC.

Many counts were recorded for this clonotype. The chain employs TRBV4-2 and TRBJ1-5, with 7 bases that match TRBD1. Germline V gives CDR1 LGHNA, CDR2 YNFKEQ. The CDR3 is 16 residues long. With V trimmed by 4 bases and J by 4 bases, 10 bases remained unmatched. This CDR3 is CASSPDDRAINQPQHF. CDR3 coding DNA: TGTGCCAGCAGCCCCGACGACAGGGCGATTAATCAGCCCCAGCATTTT.

In its sample, this clonotype was seen a few times. The chain joins TRBV5-4 to TRBJ1-1; a possible D gene is TRBD1 (5 bases). Trimming removed 6 bases at V and 4 bases at J, with 16 bases between. Germline CDR1 SGHNT, CDR2 YYREEE (reference sequence). This CDR3 region has 14 residues. This CDR3 reads CASTQTQGSTEAFF. The CDR3 DNA is TGTGCCAGCACACAAACTCAGGGATCCACTGAAGCTTTCTTT.

This clonotype has at least ten counts. The chain is built from TRBV12-3 or TRBV12-4 and TRBJ1-5; tentatively, D is TRBD1 (5 bases). The CDR3 totals 15 residues. The V gene lost 6 bases and the J gene lost 3 bases, with 15 bases spanning the gap. The CDR3 DNA reads TGTGCCAGCAGGGCCGGGACCGGCCTCAATCAGCCCCAGCATTTT. It codes for CASRAGTGLNQPQHF.

In this sample, this clonotype turned up a few times. The gene calls are TRBV7-2 and TRBJ2-1; D is possibly TRBD2 (5 bases). CDR3 size: 18 residues. Trimming removed 2 bases at V and 2 bases at J, with 19 bases between. From germline, CDR1 is SGHTA and CDR2 FQGNSA. CDR3 sequence: CASSLLAAGGLAYNEQFF. In DNA, the CDR3 is TGTGCCAGCAGCTTACTCGCCGCGGGCGGGCTGGCCTACAATGAGCAGTTCTTC.

This clonotype was seen many times. The J gene is TRBJ1-1, the V gene TRBV5-4; maybe TRBD1 (5 bases). CDR3 length: 15 amino acids. V shed 0 bases and J shed 4 bases, with 13 bases lying between them. Germline V gene lookup returns CDR1 SGHNT and CDR2 YYREEE (reference sequence). The CDR3 region has the DNA TGTGCCAGCAGCTTGGTCCGAGGGGCGATCACTGAAGCTTTCTTT. Protein product: CASSLVRGAITEAFF. Drawing the rest from reference TRBV5-4 and TRBJ1-1, the complete variable domain is ETGVTQSPTHLIKTRGQQVTLRCSSQSGHNTVSWYQQALGQGPQFIFQYYREEENGRGNFPPRFSGLQFPNYSSELNVNALELDDSALYLCASSLVRGAITEAFFGQGTRLTVV.

This clonotype was observed at least ten times. V is TRBV27 and J is TRBJ2-6; D is unresolved. Germline loops: CDR1 MNHEY, CDR2 SMNVEV (reference sequence). This CDR3 is 16 amino acids long. V lost 4 bases, J lost 0 bases, and 10 bases lay in between. The CDR3 DNA follows: TGTGCCAGCAGTTCCTTTACAGCCTCTGGGGCCAACGTCCTGACTTTC. Encoded protein: CASSSFTASGANVLTF.

This clonotype was counted ten times or more. The chain has TRBV3-1 and TRBJ1-2, with 7 positions matching TRBD1. V dropped 6 bases and J dropped 1; count of bases not matched to a gene: 8. The CDR3 sequence is 15 residues long. Germline CDR1 reads LGHDT; CDR2 reads YNNKEL (reference sequence). The CDR3 loop reads CASSHRDSLNYGYTF. CDR3 coding DNA: TGTGCCAGCAGTCATAGGGACAGCCTTAACTATGGCTACACCTTC.

This clonotype was seen at least ten times. The chain employs TRBV6-5 and TRBJ1-1; D gene uncertain. Trimming cost V 7 bases and J 7 bases, with 16 bases left between them. The CDR3 length is 13 residues. Germline assignment: CDR1 MNHEY and CDR2 SVGAGI. CDR3 DNA sequence: TGTGCCAGCACTTCCCTAAACGCTTATGAAGCTTTCTTT. Translated, it gives CASTSLNAYEAFF.

This clonotype was counted at least ten times. J is TRBJ2-6 and V is TRBV9; weak D call: TRBD2 (6 bases). Germline-derived CDR1 and CDR2 are SGDLS and YYNGEE. The CDR3 length is 17 residues. V shed 4 bases and J shed 0 bases, with 14 bases lying between them. The CDR3 region has the DNA TGTGCCAGCAGCCCGATTGGGAGGCTCTCTGGGGCCAACGTCCTGACTTTC. Translated, it gives CASSPIGRLSGANVLTF.

This clonotype was counted a few times. The V call is TRBV28, the J call TRBJ2-1; D possibly uses TRBD1 or TRBD2 (5 bases each). The ends were cut back, 1 base at V and 7 bases at J, with 14 bases in the middle. This CDR3 is 15 amino acids long. Germline V gene data show CDR1 as MDHEN and CDR2 as SYDVKM. The CDR3 reads CASSLLGEGGNEQFF. CDR3 nucleotide sequence: TGTGCCAGCAGTTTATTAGGGGAAGGAGGTAATGAGCAGTTCTTC.

This clonotype was observed a handful of times. The CDR3 nucleotides read TGTGCCAGCAGACAGGGAGGCGAGCAGTACTTC. Translation gives CASRQGGEQYF. This rearrangement joins TRBV27 to TRBJ2-7; the D call may be TRBD1 or TRBD2 (6 bases each). The CDR3 has 11 residues. Germline CDR1 and CDR2: MNHEY and SMNVEV (reference sequence). Between the trimmed V and J ends, which lost 6 bases and 6 bases, there was a span of 9 bases.

This clonotype was seen only a few times. V usage is TRBV25-1 and J usage is TRBJ1-1, with 10 positions matching TRBD1. V was pared by 4 bases and J by 7 bases, with 9 bases of the junction left unmatched. This CDR3 is 15 amino acids long. Germline V lookup: CDR1 MGHDK, CDR2 SYGVNS. CDR3 in DNA: TGTGCCAGCAGTGTTCCGGGACAGGGGACGGTTGAAGCTTTCTTT. Amino acids: CASSVPGQGTVEAFF.

This rearrangement joins TRBV24-1 to TRBJ2-3; D unclear. Looked up from germline, CDR1 is KGHDR and CDR2 is SFDVKD. The CDR3 has 16 residues. Trimming took off 3 bases at V and 0 bases at J, with 12 bases between the two ends. CDR3 in amino acids: CATSDGLAESTDTQYF. DNA of the CDR3: TGTGCCACCAGTGATGGGCTCGCAGAGAGCACAGATACGCAGTATTTT.

This clonotype was counted only a few times. The chain joins TRBV24-1 to TRBJ2-1, with D tentatively TRBD1 or TRBD2 (5 bases each). In germline, CDR1 is KGHDR, CDR2 SFDVKD. Trimming took off 2 bases at V and 9 bases at J, with 10 bases between the two ends. The CDR3 runs 13 residues. The CDR3 DNA sequence: TGTGCCACCAGTGATTGGGGACGGAGTGAGCAGTTCTTC. Its translation is CATSDWGRSEQFF.

Only a few counts were recorded for this clonotype. The rearrangement uses TRBV4-2 and TRBJ2-3; TRBD1 matches at 10 bases. J gave up 2 bases and V 1 base, and 3 bases lay outside the gene matches. CDR1 is LGHNA, CDR2 YNFKEQ, per germline. CDR3 length: 16 residues. The CDR3 nucleotides are TGTGCCAGCAGCCAAGGGGACAGGGGTTTCACAGATACGCAGTATTTT. The encoded protein is CASSQGDRGFTDTQYF.

This clonotype appeared many times. This chain connects TRBV7-8 to TRBJ2-2, with TRBD1 matching 9 bases. The V segment lost 2 bases and the J segment 4 bases; nucleotides outside the gene matches: 2. Germline V CDR1 and CDR2: SGHVS, FQNEAQ. The CDR3 length is 15 residues. CDR3 in DNA: TGTGCCAGCAGCTTACGGGACAGGGCCACCGGGGAGCTGTTTTTT. Residues: CASSLRDRATGELFF.

This clonotype occurred many times. The rearrangement links TRBV29-1 to TRBJ2-5, with 12 bases that match TRBD2. The trim removed 4 bases at V and 2 bases at J, leaving 5 bases unmatched. In germline, CDR1 is SQVTM, CDR2 ANQGSEA. CDR3 length: 15 amino acids. CDR3 DNA sequence: TGCAGCGTTGGAATCGGACTAGCGGGGCAAGAGACCCAGTACTTC. Amino acids: CSVGIGLAGQETQYF. The whole variable domain, filled in from reference TRBV29-1 and TRBJ2-5, reads SAVISQKPSRDICQRGTSLTIQCQVDSQVTMMFWYRQQPGQSLTLIATANQGSEATYESGFVIDKFPISRPNLTFSTLTVSNMSPEDSSIYLCSVGIGLAGQETQYFGPGTRLLVL.